This is a list of T cell receptor beta chains from one sample in a study of Graves' ophthalmopathy and Graves' hyperthyroidism. Via MiXCR, TCRdb re-called the multiplex PCR reads, giving one row per CDR3 protein. The sample has a few hundred thousand distinct CDR3 sequences; roughly 15% are singletons. The sequenced sample consisted of peripheral blood. The receptors derive from an adult woman with stable Graves' hyperthyroidism. CDR3s include the opening cysteine and the closing phenylalanine or tryptophan. Each record gives: V gene, J gene, clone size, D gene, CDR3 protein, CDR3 DNA. A D gene is named only where the DNA matches it firmly. Expanded clones get a size class; other rows say once, few or many, or leave the size out.

TRBV7-2	TRBJ2-7	many	NA	CASSLNSHEQYF	TGTGCCAGCAGCTTAAATTCCCACGAGCAGTACTTC
TRBV6-1	TRBJ1-6	NA	NA	CASSEQGGNSPLHF	TGTGCCAGCAGTGAACAGGGCGGTAATTCACCCCTCCACTTT
TRBV2	TRBJ2-5	many	TRBD2	CASRRGGRRQETQYF	TGTGCCAGCAGGCGGGGGGGGCGCCGCCAAGAGACCCAGTACTTC
TRBV12-3/TRBV12-4	TRBJ2-5	many	NA	CASSPGLAGETQYF	TGTGCCAGCAGCCCCGGGCTAGCAGGCGAGACCCAGTACTTC
TRBV12-3/TRBV12-4	TRBJ1-2	many	NA	CASTHQDREGYTF	TGTGCCAGCACCCATCAGGATAGAGAGGGCTACACCTTC
TRBV2	TRBJ2-5	NA	NA	CASSSPPPATQYF	TGTGCCAGCAGTTCCCCCCCCCCGGCGACCCAGTACTTC
TRBV7-9	TRBJ1-6	many	NA	CASSPQNSPLHF	TGTGCCAGCAGCCCCCAGAATTCACCCCTCCACTTT
TRBV28	TRBJ1-1	many	NA	CANSLVGRGTEAFF	TGTGCCAACAGTTTGGTCGGGAGGGGCACTGAAGCTTTCTTT
TRBV29-1	TRBJ1-1	many	NA	CSVGTTTNTEAFF	TGCAGCGTTGGGACTACCACGAACACTGAAGCTTTCTTT
TRBV20-1	TRBJ2-5	many	TRBD2	CSASRGAGKYDF	TGCAGTGCTAGTCGTGGAGCGGGAAAATACGACTTC
TRBV20-1	TRBJ1-6	many	TRBD1	CSATGTAAYNSPLHF	TGCAGTGCTACTGGGACAGCAGCCTATAATTCACCCCTCCACTTT
TRBV28	TRBJ1-5	many	NA	CASSLPNQPQHF	TGTGCCAGCAGTTTGCCCAATCAGCCCCAGCATTTT
TRBV30	TRBJ2-7	many	NA	CAWSVGAGYEQYF	TGTGCCTGGAGTGTAGGGGCGGGCTACGAGCAGTACTTC
TRBV7-2	TRBJ2-7	many	TRBD2	CASSSQLAGGVEQYF	TGTGCCAGCAGCTCGCAACTAGCGGGAGGTGTCGAGCAGTACTTC
TRBV18	TRBJ2-7	NA	TRBD1	CASSANRGPYEQYF	TGTGCCAGCTCAGCGAACAGGGGCCCCTACGAGCAGTACTTC
TRBV11-2	TRBJ1-2	many	NA	CASSPIGVIRYGYTF	TGTGCCAGCAGCCCCATAGGGGTAATACGCTATGGCTACACCTTC
TRBV9	TRBJ2-7	many	TRBD1	CASSVEGTGGGEQYF	TGTGCCAGCAGCGTAGAAGGGACAGGGGGAGGCGAGCAGTACTTC
TRBV20-1	TRBJ2-7	many	NA	CSAIPRGASSYEQYF	TGCAGTGCTATTCCCCGGGGGGCCAGCTCCTACGAGCAGTACTTC
TRBV7-2	TRBJ2-5	many	TRBD1	CASSPTGTGSSTQYF	TGTGCCAGCAGCCCCACCGGGACAGGGAGTTCGACCCAGTACTTC
TRBV20-1	TRBJ2-7	many	TRBD1	CSAGGQGLVYEQYF	TGCAGTGCTGGAGGACAGGGATTAGTCTACGAGCAGTACTTC
TRBV12-5	TRBJ1-2	many	NA	CASGLVGGRGYTF	TGTGCTAGTGGTTTGGTCGGGGGGCGCGGCTACACCTTC
TRBV6-1	TRBJ2-5	many	NA	CASSRGVSGETQYF	TGTGCCAGCAGCCGGGGAGTGAGTGGGGAGACCCAGTACTTC
TRBV25-1	TRBJ1-1	few	NA	CASSEWGLRGGKTEAFF	TGTGCCAGCAGTGAATGGGGTCTGCGAGGTGGAAAAACTGAAGCTTTCTTT
TRBV20-1	TRBJ2-5	many	NA	CSAPVTQQETQYF	TGCAGTGCTCCGGTTACACAGCAAGAGACCCAGTACTTC
TRBV27	TRBJ1-1	many	NA	CASSREGGAVTEAFF	TGTGCCAGCAGCCGAGAGGGGGGCGCGGTGACTGAAGCTTTCTTT
TRBV14	TRBJ2-7	many	NA	CASSQEIGRGYEQYF	TGTGCCAGCAGCCAAGAGATAGGGCGGGGATACGAGCAGTACTTC
TRBV2	TRBJ2-7	many	TRBD2	CASSEGGSGSDGYEQYF	TGTGCCAGCAGTGAAGGTGGTAGCGGGAGCGACGGCTACGAGCAGTACTTC
TRBV30	TRBJ2-7	many	NA	CAWSPLADSQYF	TGTGCCTGGAGTCCCCTGGCCGATTCGCAGTACTTC
TRBV11-2	TRBJ1-6	NA	TRBD1	CASSAHGGTESSYNSPLHF	TGTGCCAGCAGCGCCCACGGGGGGACAGAAAGCTCCTATAATTCACCCCTCCACTTT
TRBV27	TRBJ1-2	many	TRBD1	CASSFRQGANYGYTF	TGTGCCAGCAGTTTTCGACAGGGGGCGAACTATGGCTACACCTTC
TRBV12-3/TRBV12-4	TRBJ1-2	many	NA	CASSFLLGAGGYTF	TGTGCCAGCAGTTTCCTTTTGGGGGCTGGCGGCTACACCTTC
TRBV11-2	TRBJ2-2	many	NA	CASSQLGTGELFF	TGTGCCAGCAGCCAGTTGGGGACCGGGGAGCTGTTTTTT
TRBV27	TRBJ2-3	many	NA	CASSLSLGEADTQYF	TGTGCCAGCAGTTTATCGCTAGGGGAGGCAGATACGCAGTATTTT
TRBV6-2/TRBV6-3	TRBJ2-7	once	NA	CASSRTGPNYEQYF	TGTGCCAGCAGCAGGACGGGACCCAACTACGAGCAGTACTTC
TRBV27	TRBJ2-4	many	NA	CASSSPPGVAKNIQYF	TGTGCCAGCAGTTCCCCGCCGGGGGTAGCCAAAAACATTCAGTACTTC
TRBV18	TRBJ2-6	few	NA	CASSPLRGSSGANVLTF	TGTGCCAGCTCACCACTCCGGGGAAGCTCTGGGGCCAACGTCCTGACTTTC
TRBV6-2/TRBV6-3	TRBJ2-7	many	NA	CASTRGTSYEQYF	TGTGCCAGCACCCGCGGGACTTCCTACGAGCAGTACTTC
TRBV5-1	TRBJ1-1	many	TRBD1	CASSFWTGASSEAFF	TGCGCCAGCAGCTTTTGGACAGGGGCCTCTTCTGAAGCTTTCTTT
TRBV30	TRBJ1-1	many	NA	CAWSVYGLETEAFF	TGTGCCTGGAGTGTTTACGGTCTGGAGACTGAAGCTTTCTTT
TRBV7-2	TRBJ2-5	many	NA	CASSFSWAQYF	TGTGCCAGCAGCTTTTCGTGGGCCCAGTACTTC
TRBV27	TRBJ2-5	many	TRBD1	CASSRDRPPETQYF	TGTGCCAGCAGTAGGGACAGGCCCCCAGAGACCCAGTACTTC
TRBV28	TRBJ2-7	many	NA	CASSLVERVLYEQYF	TGTGCCAGCAGTTTAGTCGAGCGGGTTCTCTACGAGCAGTACTTC
TRBV12-5	TRBJ2-4	many	NA	CASGPDQGTEILAKNIQYF	TGTGCTAGTGGTCCAGACCAGGGGACTGAAATACTAGCCAAAAACATTCAGTACTTC
TRBV20-1	TRBJ2-3	few	TRBD2	CSAREPSGRRPDTQYF	TGCAGTGCTAGAGAACCTAGCGGGAGAAGACCAGATACGCAGTATTTT
TRBV5-6	TRBJ1-2	many	NA	CASSLAGVRYGYTF	TGTGCCAGCAGCTTGGCCGGCGTCCGCTATGGCTACACCTTC
TRBV6-1	TRBJ1-1	NA	TRBD1	CASSAAQGGTEAFF	TGTGCCAGCAGTGCGGCCCAGGGGGGGACTGAAGCTTTCTTT
TRBV10-3	TRBJ2-5	many	NA	CAISEFREETQYF	TGTGCCATCAGTGAGTTCAGAGAAGAGACCCAGTACTTC
TRBV7-9	TRBJ2-5	many	NA	CASSRTENSIFSFKETQYF	TGTGCCAGCAGCCGAACGGAGAACAGTATTTTTTCCTTCAAAGAGACCCAGTACTTC
TRBV6-5	TRBJ1-2	many	NA	CASRSDPPGYTF	TGTGCCAGCAGATCGGACCCTCCAGGCTACACCTTC
TRBV12-3/TRBV12-4	TRBJ1-1	NA	TRBD1	CASSHPMDRVFYRAFF	TGTGCCAGCAGCCACCCAATGGACAGGGTCTTCTATCGAGCTTTCTTT
TRBV19	TRBJ1-1	many	NA	CASSMQRNTEAFF	TGTGCCAGTAGTATGCAGCGGAACACTGAAGCTTTCTTT
TRBV13	TRBJ2-7	NA	NA	CASSSAWGTPYEQYF	TGTGCCAGCAGCTCCGCCTGGGGCACCCCCTACGAGCAGTACTTC
TRBV6-2/TRBV6-3	TRBJ2-2	NA	NA	CASIGTHIQNTGELFF	TGTGCCAGCATCGGGACTCATATACAGAACACCGGGGAGCTGTTTTTT
TRBV13	TRBJ2-2	many	NA	CASSLGFSSTGELFF	TGTGCCAGCAGCTTAGGTTTCTCGTCGACCGGGGAGCTGTTTTTT
TRBV10-3	TRBJ2-7	many	NA	CAISETHPRGYYEQYF	TGTGCCATCAGTGAGACACACCCGAGGGGTTACTACGAGCAGTACTTC
TRBV20-1	TRBJ2-5	many	NA	CSARIGAPATQYF	TGCAGTGCTAGAATTGGAGCGCCGGCGACCCAGTACTTC
TRBV24-1	TRBJ1-1	many	NA	CATSDRTQVAFF	TGTGCCACCAGTGATCGGACACAGGTTGCTTTCTTT
TRBV12-5	TRBJ2-7	many	NA	CASGVGSLHEQYF	TGTGCTAGTGGGGTAGGGTCACTGCACGAGCAGTACTTC
TRBV4-2	TRBJ2-7	few	NA	CASSQVSLAKPYEQYF	TGTGCCAGCAGCCAAGTTAGTCTAGCGAAACCCTACGAGCAGTACTTC